These 25 T cell receptor beta chains share one sample of origin, sequenced in a study of CD8 T cells in ankylosing spondylitis. Study-level findings and limits: Ankylosing spondylitis blood appeared to carry a characteristic TCR beta motif of roughly eight highly homologous variants.

For these receptors, no antigen is known. TCRdb re-called the 5' RACE reads through MiXCR, storing one row per CDR3 protein. The data show about 510,000 distinct CDR3 sequences, approximately 5.3% seen once. Sequenced material: blood, either unsorted or a sorted T cell fraction (not recorded which). These TCRs come from a male donor with ankylosing spondylitis.

In its sample, this clonotype was seen many times. The V call is TRBV6-6, the J call TRBJ2-3; unclear D gene. This CDR3 has 13 residues. The germline CDR1 and CDR2 sequences are MNHNY and SVGAGI (reference sequence). The V end lost 7 bases, the J end lost 2 bases, and 10 bases lay between the germline ends. This CDR3 is CASNNRYTDTQYF. The CDR3, as DNA: TGTGCCAGCAATAACAGATACACAGATACGCAGTATTTT.

This clonotype was seen a handful of times. The rearrangement joins TRBV28 to TRBJ2-3; D is perhaps TRBD1 (6 bases). The CDR3 loop spans 14 amino acids. Germline loops: CDR1 MDHEN, CDR2 SYDVKM. The V end lost 4 bases, the J end lost 4 bases, and 12 bases lay between the germline ends. The CDR3 DNA sequence: TGTGCCAGCAGTTGGGCAGGGGAATCAGATACGCAGTATTTT. It translates to CASSWAGESDTQYF.

This chain connects TRBV9 to TRBJ2-3; TRBD2 might be the D (6 bases). The V end lost 7 bases, the J end lost 10 bases, and 19 bases lay between the germline ends. The germline V gene encodes CDR1 SGDLS and CDR2 YYNGEE. The CDR3 sequence is 13 residues long. DNA for the CDR3: TGTGCCAGCGGGACTTCCCCCCGGGCGGCGCAGTATTTT. Its protein is CASGTSPRAAQYF.

This clonotype was counted ten times or more. This chain joins TRBV5-1 and TRBJ2-7; possibly TRBD1 for D (6 bases). This CDR3 spans 15 amino acids. Trimming removed 3 bases at V and 6 bases at J, with 19 bases between. Germline V gives CDR1 SGHRS, CDR2 YFSETQ. This CDR3 reads CASSSQGPIHGEQYF. CDR3 coding DNA: TGCGCCAGCAGCTCACAGGGCCCTATCCACGGCGAGCAGTACTTC.

This clonotype occurred a few times. The chain links TRBV6-5 to TRBJ2-7, with a possible D match to TRBD2 (5 bases). Between the trimmed V and J ends, which lost 3 bases and 0 bases, there was a span of 15 bases. Looked up from germline, CDR1 is MNHEY and CDR2 is SVGAGI. This CDR3 has 16 amino acids. The CDR3 coding sequence is TGTGCCAGCAGTTATTTTGGAGCGGTTAGCTCCTACGAGCAGTACTTC. Its protein is CASSYFGAVSSYEQYF.

This rearrangement joins TRBV7-2 to TRBJ2-3; TRBD2 might be the D (5 bases). This CDR3 region has 15 residues. Germline assignment: CDR1 SGHTA and CDR2 FQGNSA. V lost 0 bases to trimming and J lost 1 base, with 8 bases between them. CDR3 sequence (DNA): TGTGCCAGCAGCTTAGCTAGCGCCGGCACAGATACGCAGTATTTT. Its translation: CASSLASAGTDTQYF.

This clonotype came up a few times. The V gene is TRBV3-1, the J gene TRBJ1-2, with D perhaps matching TRBD1 (5 bases). The CDR3 runs 13 residues. Trimming took 4 bases from V and 4 from J, leaving 10 bases between them. Germline V gives CDR1 LGHDT, CDR2 YNNKEL (reference sequence). Here the CDR3 reads CASSPPGTYGYTF. CDR3 nucleotide sequence: TGTGCCAGCAGCCCGCCCGGGACCTATGGCTACACCTTC.

This clonotype was found many times. The chain has TRBV28 and TRBJ2-3; no clear D gene. The CDR3 has 14 residues. With 7 bases removed from V and 3 bases from J, the gap between germline ends came to 14 bases. Germline V gene sequence: CDR1 MDHEN, CDR2 SYDVKM. CDR3 in amino acids: CASIPQDLTDTQYF. In DNA, the CDR3 is TGTGCCAGCATCCCCCAGGATTTGACAGATACGCAGTATTTT. The complete variable domain, with remaining parts taken from reference TRBV28 and TRBJ2-3, reads DVKVTQSSRYLVKRTGEKVFLECVQDMDHENMFWYRQDPGLGLRLIYFSYDVKMKEKGDIPEGYSVSREKKERFSLILESASTNQTSMYLCASIPQDLTDTQYFGPGTRLTVL.

This clonotype has a count of ten or more. The chain links TRBV20-1 to TRBJ1-6; tentatively, D is TRBD1 (5 bases). The CDR3 covers 14 residues. The V end lost 5 bases, the J end lost 7 bases, and 15 bases lay between the germline ends. Germline CDR1 DFQATT, CDR2 SNEGSKA (reference sequence). CDR3 in DNA: TGCAGTGCTCAGGGCCGGGGTTGGAATTCACCCCTCCACTTT. It is translated as CSAQGRGWNSPLHF.

This clonotype showed up many times. The CDR3 DNA follows: TGCAGCGTTGAAGGGTCTAGCGGTAGCACAGATACGCAGTATTTT. Protein sequence: CSVEGSSGSTDTQYF. The rearrangement uses TRBV29-1 and TRBJ2-3; 7 nucleotides align to TRBD2. The CDR3 totals 15 residues. V was clipped by 1 base and J by 0 bases; unmatched bases: 4. Germline CDR1 is SQVTM and CDR2 is ANQGSEA.

This clonotype was counted ten times or more. The chain couples TRBV12-3 or TRBV12-4 to TRBJ2-7; 8 nucleotides line up with TRBD1. The CDR3 length is 14 residues. Losses at the gene ends were 6 bases for V and 5 bases for J; bases not matched to a gene: 9. The CDR3 loop reads CASSLDRGRNEQYF. As DNA, the CDR3 is TGTGCCAGCAGCCTAGACAGGGGAAGGAACGAGCAGTACTTC.

This clonotype was seen many times. V and J are TRBV29-1 and TRBJ1-4, with 9 nucleotides matching TRBD1. After removal of 7 bases from V and 5 bases from J, the junction contained 5 bases not matched to a gene. Germline assignment: CDR1 SQVTM and CDR2 ANQGSEA. There are 13 residues in the CDR3. Here the CDR3 DNA reads TGCAGCGGTGGACAGGGGTGGAATGAAAAACTGTTTTTT. This gives the protein CSGGQGWNEKLFF.

This clonotype was counted many times. V is TRBV4-3 and J is TRBJ1-6; 7 bases agree with TRBD1. Germline V gene lookup returns CDR1 LGHNA and CDR2 YSLEER. Trimming took 4 bases from V and 6 from J; bases not matched to a gene: 9. The CDR3 has 16 residues. Here the CDR3 DNA reads TGCGCCAGCAGCCGGACGGGACAGTCAATTAATTCACCCCTCCACTTT. Residues: CASSRTGQSINSPLHF.

This clonotype was seen only a few times. The chain joins TRBV18 to TRBJ1-1; the D gene is possibly TRBD1 (6 bases). CDR1 and CDR2 (germline): KGHSH, LQKENI. Trimming shortened V by 4 bases and J by 4 bases, and 13 bases separated the two germline ends. CDR3 size: 14 residues. CDR3 coding DNA: TGTGCCAGCTCACAGGGGGATTATCTCACTGAAGCTTTCTTT. Translation: CASSQGDYLTEAFF.

This clonotype appeared a few times. V is TRBV7-2 and J is TRBJ1-5; D might be TRBD1 (6 bases). Per the germline V gene, CDR1 is SGHTA and CDR2 is FQGNSA. V lost 5 bases and J lost 0, with 17 bases in between. The length of the CDR3 is 17 residues. This CDR3 is CASSPFRGFTSNQPQHF. The CDR3 bases are TGTGCCAGCAGCCCGTTTAGGGGGTTTACTAGCAATCAGCCCCAGCATTTT.

The chain links TRBV6-2 or TRBV6-3 to TRBJ2-7; 8 bases map to TRBD2. The germline V gene has CDR1 MNHEY and CDR2 SVGEGT. The V segment lost 11 bases and the J segment 3 bases; nucleotides outside the gene matches: 9. CDR3 size: 13 residues. The CDR3, as DNA: TGTGCCTCGTCGGGAGGGCTTCTCTACGAGCAGTACTTC. It yields the protein CASSGGLLYEQYF.

This clonotype was recorded at least ten times. The rearrangement uses TRBV12-3 or TRBV12-4 and TRBJ2-3; 7 positions match TRBD2. Unmatched junction bases numbered 10, after V lost 6 bases and J lost 4 bases. The CDR3 is made up of 15 amino acids. DNA for the CDR3: TGTGCCAGCAGACAAGCGGGACGATCGGCAGATACGCAGTATTTT. Encoded protein: CASRQAGRSADTQYF.

This clonotype was seen many times. V usage is TRBV29-1 and J usage is TRBJ2-3; 9 bases match TRBD2. CDR3 length: 15 amino acids. The germline V gene has CDR1 SQVTM and CDR2 ANQGSEA. Unmatched junction bases numbered 12, after V lost 5 bases and J lost 6 bases. The CDR3 DNA follows: TGCAGCGTTCCCCGTCAGCGCGGGAGGGGGGATACGCAGTATTTT. Translation gives CSVPRQRGRGDTQYF.

This clonotype was seen many times. This chain links TRBV9 with TRBJ2-3; 9 bases fit TRBD2. The germline V gene encodes CDR1 SGDLS and CDR2 YYNGEE. This CDR3 is 17 amino acids long. Losses at the gene ends were 4 bases for V and 1 base for J; bases not matched to a gene: 10. The chain's CDR3 is CASSPVLLAGGTDTQYF. CDR3 nucleotide sequence: TGTGCCAGCAGCCCAGTCTTATTAGCGGGGGGCACAGATACGCAGTATTTT.

This clonotype has a count of ten or more. CDR3 sequence: CASTTGAGYNEQFF. The CDR3 region has the DNA TGTGCCAGCACCACAGGGGCCGGTTACAATGAGCAGTTCTTC. This rearrangement joins TRBV6-1 to TRBJ2-1, with 7 bases matching TRBD1. The CDR3 length is 14 residues. Germline V gives CDR1 MNHNS, CDR2 SASEGT. Trimming removed 7 bases from V and 4 bases from J; junction bases left unmatched: 7.

The genes are TRBV5-1 and TRBJ2-1; 8 nucleotides agree with TRBD1. Germline V gene data show CDR1 as SGHRS and CDR2 as YFSETQ. V lost 4 bases, J lost 8 bases, and 8 bases stayed unmatched. CDR3 length: 14 amino acids. The CDR3, as DNA: TGCGCCAGCAGCAGGCGACAGGGGATCGATGAGCAGTTCTTC. This sequence encodes CASSRRQGIDEQFF.

This clonotype has ten or more counts. V and J are TRBV7-2 and TRBJ1-1; D unresolved. CDR1 is SGHTA, CDR2 FQGNSA, per germline. The CDR3 has 15 amino acids. Trimming shortened V by 2 bases and J by 0 bases, and 10 bases separated the two germline ends. CDR3 sequence reads: CASSLWVGLNTEAFF. The CDR3 region has the DNA TGTGCCAGCAGCTTATGGGTGGGGTTGAACACTGAAGCTTTCTTT.

This clonotype was seen ten or more times. The chain uses TRBV7-2 and TRBJ2-1, with TRBD2 identical over 8 bases. The CDR3 sequence is 15 residues long. J was trimmed by 4 bases and V by 3 bases; bases with no gene match: 5. Germline V gene data show CDR1 as SGHTA and CDR2 as FQGNSA. The CDR3 region is CASSLRGLGYNEQFF. The CDR3, as DNA: TGTGCCAGCAGCTTGAGGGGACTAGGTTACAATGAGCAGTTCTTC.

This clonotype appeared many times. This sequence joins TRBV7-9 and TRBJ2-1; D not certain. The CDR3 sequence is 13 residues long. The germline V gene encodes CDR1 SEHNR and CDR2 FQNEAQ (reference sequence). Trimming stripped 0 bases from V and 9 bases from J, with 9 bases between. The CDR3 DNA reads as TGTGCCAGCAGCTTAGCAGGGTATGGTGAGCAGTTCTTC. Its protein product is CASSLAGYGEQFF.

This clonotype was found many times. This chain connects TRBV6-1 to TRBJ2-3; TRBD2 agrees at 11 bases. V trimming: 6 bases; J trimming: 1 base; junction bases outside the gene matches: 15. The CDR3 is made up of 19 amino acids. Germline values: CDR1 MNHNS, CDR2 SASEGT. CDR3 nucleotides: TGTGCCAGCAGCTCCCTAGCGGGGGGAGACTCGATCCGCACAGATACGCAGTATTTT. It yields the protein CASSSLAGGDSIRTDTQYF.